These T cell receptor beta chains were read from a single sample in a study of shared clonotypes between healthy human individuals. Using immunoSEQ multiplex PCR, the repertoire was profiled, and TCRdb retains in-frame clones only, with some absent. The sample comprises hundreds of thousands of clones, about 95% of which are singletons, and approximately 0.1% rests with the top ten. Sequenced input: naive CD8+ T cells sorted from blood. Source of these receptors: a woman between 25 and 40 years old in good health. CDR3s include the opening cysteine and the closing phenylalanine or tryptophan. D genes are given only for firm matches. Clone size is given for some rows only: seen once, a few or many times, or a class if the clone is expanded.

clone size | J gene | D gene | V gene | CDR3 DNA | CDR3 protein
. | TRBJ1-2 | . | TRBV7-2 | TGTGCCAGCAGCCCAACCGGCGCTAACTATGGCTACACCTTC | CASSPTGANYGYTF
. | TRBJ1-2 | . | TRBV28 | TGTGCCAGCAGTTTAATGGGGAGCTATGGCTACACCTTC | CASSLMGSYGYTF
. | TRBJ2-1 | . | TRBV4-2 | TGTGCCAGCAGCCAAGATCGGGCAGGTTCATACAATGAGCAGTTCTTC | CASSQDRAGSYNEQFF
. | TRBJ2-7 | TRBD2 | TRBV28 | TGTGCCAGCAGTTTTAAGCTAGCGGAGTCCTACGAGCAGTACTTC | CASSFKLAESYEQYF
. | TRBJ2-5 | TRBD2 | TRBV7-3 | TGTGCCAGCAGCCCAGGACTAGCGGGAGGAGAGACCCAGTACTTC | CASSPGLAGGETQYF
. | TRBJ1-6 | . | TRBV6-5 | TGTGCCAGCAAGGGGGGTGTTTCACCCCTCCACTTT | CASKGGVSPLHF
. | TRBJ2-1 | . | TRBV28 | TGTGCCAGCAGTTTCCATGAGCAGTTCTTC | CASSFHEQFF
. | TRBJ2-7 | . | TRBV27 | TGTGCCAGCAGTTTACTTAGCGGATCCTACGAGCAGTACTTC | CASSLLSGSYEQYF
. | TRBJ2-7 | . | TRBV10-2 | TGCGCCAGCAGTGAGTTTCTACCGGGGAGTCATGCCTACGAGCAGTACTTC | CASSEFLPGSHAYEQYF
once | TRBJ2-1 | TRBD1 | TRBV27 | TGTGCCAGCAGTCCCAGTCCCGGGACAGGGATCAATGAGCAGTTCTTC | CASSPSPGTGINEQFF